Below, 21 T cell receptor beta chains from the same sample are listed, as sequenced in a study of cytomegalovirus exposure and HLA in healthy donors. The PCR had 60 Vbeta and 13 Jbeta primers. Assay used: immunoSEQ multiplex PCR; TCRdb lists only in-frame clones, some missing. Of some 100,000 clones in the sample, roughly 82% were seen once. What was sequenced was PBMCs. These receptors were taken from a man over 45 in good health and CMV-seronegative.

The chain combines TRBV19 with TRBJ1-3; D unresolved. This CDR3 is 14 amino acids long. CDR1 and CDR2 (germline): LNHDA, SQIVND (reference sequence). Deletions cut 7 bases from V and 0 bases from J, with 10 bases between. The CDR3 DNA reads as TGTGCCAGTACCAAAACAACCTCTGGAAACACCATATATTTT. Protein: CASTKTTSGNTIYF.

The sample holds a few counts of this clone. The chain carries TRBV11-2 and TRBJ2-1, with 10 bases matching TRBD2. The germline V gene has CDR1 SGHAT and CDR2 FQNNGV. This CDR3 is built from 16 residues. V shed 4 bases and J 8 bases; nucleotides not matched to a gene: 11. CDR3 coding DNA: TGTGCCAGCAGCTCCCTCCTTGGGAGCGGGGGGGATGAGCAGTTCTTC. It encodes CASSSLLGSGGDEQFF.

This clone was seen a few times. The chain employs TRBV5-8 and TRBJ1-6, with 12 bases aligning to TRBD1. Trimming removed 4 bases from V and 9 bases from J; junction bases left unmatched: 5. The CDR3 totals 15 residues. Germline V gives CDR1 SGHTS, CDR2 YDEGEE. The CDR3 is CASSRAGQGASPLHF. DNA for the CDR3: TGTGCCAGCAGCCGGGCGGGACAGGGGGCTTCACCCCTCCACTTT.

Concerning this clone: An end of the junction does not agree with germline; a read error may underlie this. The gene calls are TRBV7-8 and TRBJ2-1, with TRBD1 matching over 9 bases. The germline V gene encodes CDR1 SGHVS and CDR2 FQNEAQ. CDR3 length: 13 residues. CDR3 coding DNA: TGTGCCAGCAGCTTAGGTTATGGGGGACAGGGCATCTTC. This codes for CASSLGYGGQGIF.

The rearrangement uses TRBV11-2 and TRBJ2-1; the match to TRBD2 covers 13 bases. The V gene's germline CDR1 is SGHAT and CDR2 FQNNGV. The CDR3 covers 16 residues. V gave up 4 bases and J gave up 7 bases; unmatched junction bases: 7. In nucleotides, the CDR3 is TGTGCCAGCAGCTCGCCGGGACTAGCGGGGATGAATGAGCAGTTCTTC. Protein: CASSSPGLAGMNEQFF.

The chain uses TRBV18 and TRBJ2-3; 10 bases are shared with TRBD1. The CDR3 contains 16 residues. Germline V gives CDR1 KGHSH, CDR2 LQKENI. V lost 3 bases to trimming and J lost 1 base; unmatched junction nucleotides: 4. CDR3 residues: CASSPSGTGGTDTQYF. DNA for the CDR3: TGTGCCAGCTCACCCTCCGGGACAGGGGGCACAGATACGCAGTATTTT.

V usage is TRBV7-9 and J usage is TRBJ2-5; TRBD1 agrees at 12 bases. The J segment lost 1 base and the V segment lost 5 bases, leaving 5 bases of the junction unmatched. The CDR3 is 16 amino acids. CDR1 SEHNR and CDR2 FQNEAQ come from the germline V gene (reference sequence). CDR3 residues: CASSPGTGGPQETQYF. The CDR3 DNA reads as TGTGCCAGCAGCCCCGGGACAGGGGGCCCCCAAGAGACCCAGTACTTC.

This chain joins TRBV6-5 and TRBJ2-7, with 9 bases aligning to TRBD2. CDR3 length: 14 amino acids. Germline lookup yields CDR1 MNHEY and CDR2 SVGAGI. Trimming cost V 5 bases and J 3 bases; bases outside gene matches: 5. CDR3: CASSLSGGGYEQYF. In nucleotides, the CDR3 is TGTGCCAGCAGTCTTAGCGGGGGAGGCTACGAGCAGTACTTC.

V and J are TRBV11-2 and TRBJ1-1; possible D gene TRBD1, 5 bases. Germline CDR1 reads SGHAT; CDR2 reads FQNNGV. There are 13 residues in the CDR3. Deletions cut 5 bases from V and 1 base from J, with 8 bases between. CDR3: CASSRDRNTEAFF. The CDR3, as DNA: TGTGCCAGCAGCCGTGACAGGAACACTGAAGCTTTCTTT. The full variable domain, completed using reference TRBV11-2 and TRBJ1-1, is EAGVAQSPRYKIIEKRQSVAFWCNPISGHATLYWYQQILGQGPKLLIQFQNNGVVDDSQLPKDRFSAERLKGVDSTLKIQPAKLEDSAVYLCASSRDRNTEAFFGQGTRLTVV.

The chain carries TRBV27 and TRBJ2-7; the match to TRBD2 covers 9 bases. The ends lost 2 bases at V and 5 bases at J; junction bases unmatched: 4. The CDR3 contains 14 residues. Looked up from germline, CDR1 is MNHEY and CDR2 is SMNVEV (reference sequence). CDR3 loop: CASSLAGGSHEQYF. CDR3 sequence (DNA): TGTGCCAGCAGTTTAGCGGGAGGGTCCCACGAGCAGTACTTC.

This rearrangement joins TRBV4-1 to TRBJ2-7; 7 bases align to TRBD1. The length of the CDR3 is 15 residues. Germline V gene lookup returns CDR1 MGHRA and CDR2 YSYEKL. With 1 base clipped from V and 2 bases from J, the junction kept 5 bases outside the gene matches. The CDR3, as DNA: TGCGCCAGCAGCCAAGTCCTTGGACAGGCCTACGAGCAGTACTTC. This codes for CASSQVLGQAYEQYF.

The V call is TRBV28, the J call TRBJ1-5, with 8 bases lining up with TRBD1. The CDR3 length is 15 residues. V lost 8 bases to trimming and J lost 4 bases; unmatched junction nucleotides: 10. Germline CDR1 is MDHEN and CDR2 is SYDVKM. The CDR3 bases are TGTGCCAGCCTCAGGGGGGGACAGGTAAATCAGCCCCAGCATTTT. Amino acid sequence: CASLRGGQVNQPQHF.

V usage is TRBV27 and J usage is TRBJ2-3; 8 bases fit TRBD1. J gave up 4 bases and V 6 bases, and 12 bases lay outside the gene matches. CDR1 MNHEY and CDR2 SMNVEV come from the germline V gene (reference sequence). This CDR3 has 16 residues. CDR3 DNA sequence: TGTGCCAGCAGCCCACGAAGACCAGGGGGCGCAGATACGCAGTATTTT. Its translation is CASSPRRPGGADTQYF.

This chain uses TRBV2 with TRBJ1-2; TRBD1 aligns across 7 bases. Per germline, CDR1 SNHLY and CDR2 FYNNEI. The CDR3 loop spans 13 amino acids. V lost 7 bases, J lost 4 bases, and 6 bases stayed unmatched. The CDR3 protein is CASTGDRAYGYTF. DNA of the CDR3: TGTGCCAGCACAGGGGACAGAGCCTATGGCTACACCTTC.

The CDR3: CASSTASGFRAFF. CDR3 sequence (DNA): TGTGCCAGCAGTACCGCGTCGGGGTTCCGAGCTTTCTTT. The chain links TRBV28 to TRBJ1-1; D uncertain. This CDR3 comprises 13 residues. V lost 5 bases to trimming and J lost 10 bases, with 17 bases between them. Germline values: CDR1 MDHEN, CDR2 SYDVKM. Supplemented by reference TRBV28 and TRBJ1-1, the full variable domain reads DVKVTQSSRYLVKRTGEKVFLECVQDMDHENMFWYRQDPGLGLRLIYFSYDVKMKEKGDIPEGYSVSREKKERFSLILESASTNQTSMYLCASSTASGFRAFFGQGTRLTVV.

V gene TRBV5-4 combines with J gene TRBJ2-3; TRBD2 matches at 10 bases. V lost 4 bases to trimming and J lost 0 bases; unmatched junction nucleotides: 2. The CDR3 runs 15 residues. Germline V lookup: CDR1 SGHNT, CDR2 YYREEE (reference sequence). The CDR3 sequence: CASSLSGGSTDTQYF. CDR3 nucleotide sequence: TGTGCCAGCAGCCTTAGCGGGGGGAGCACAGATACGCAGTATTTT.

CDR3 in amino acids: CARTSGSSYNEQFF. The CDR3 nucleotides are TGTGCCAGAACTAGCGGGAGCTCCTACAATGAGCAGTTCTTC. The chain is built from TRBV30 and TRBJ2-1; 11 nucleotides match TRBD2. CDR1 GTSNPN and CDR2 SVGIG come from the germline V gene (reference sequence). The J segment lost 0 bases and the V segment lost 8 bases, leaving 3 bases of the junction unmatched. There are 14 residues in the CDR3.

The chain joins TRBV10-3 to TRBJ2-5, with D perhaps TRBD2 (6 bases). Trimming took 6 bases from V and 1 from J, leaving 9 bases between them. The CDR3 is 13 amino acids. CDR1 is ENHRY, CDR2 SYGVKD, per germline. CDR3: CAISREVQETQYF. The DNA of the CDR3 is TGTGCCATCAGCAGGGAGGTCCAAGAGACCCAGTACTTC.

The CDR3 sequence: CASSEPGVHRPTNSPLHF. The CDR3 nucleotides read TGCGCCAGCAGTGAGCCAGGGGTCCACCGCCCCACGAATTCACCCCTCCACTTT. This chain joins TRBV10-1 and TRBJ1-6, with TRBD1 as a possible D gene (6 bases). The CDR3 spans 18 residues. Trimming took off 2 bases at V and 7 bases at J, with 21 bases between the two ends. Germline V CDR1 and CDR2: WNHNN, SYGVQD (reference sequence).

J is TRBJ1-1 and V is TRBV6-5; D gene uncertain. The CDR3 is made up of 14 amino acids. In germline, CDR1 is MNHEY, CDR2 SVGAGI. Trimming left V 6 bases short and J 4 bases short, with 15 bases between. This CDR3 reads CASRSLRAGTEAFF. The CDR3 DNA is TGTGCCAGCAGGTCCCTCCGGGCGGGCACTGAAGCTTTCTTT.

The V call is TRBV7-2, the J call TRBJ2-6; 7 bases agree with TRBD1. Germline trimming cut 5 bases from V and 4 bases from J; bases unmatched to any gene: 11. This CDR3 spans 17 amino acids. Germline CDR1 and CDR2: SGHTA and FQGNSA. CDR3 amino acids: CASSQKPTGPGANVLTF. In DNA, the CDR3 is TGTGCCAGCAGCCAAAAGCCGACAGGGCCGGGGGCCAACGTCCTGACTTTC.